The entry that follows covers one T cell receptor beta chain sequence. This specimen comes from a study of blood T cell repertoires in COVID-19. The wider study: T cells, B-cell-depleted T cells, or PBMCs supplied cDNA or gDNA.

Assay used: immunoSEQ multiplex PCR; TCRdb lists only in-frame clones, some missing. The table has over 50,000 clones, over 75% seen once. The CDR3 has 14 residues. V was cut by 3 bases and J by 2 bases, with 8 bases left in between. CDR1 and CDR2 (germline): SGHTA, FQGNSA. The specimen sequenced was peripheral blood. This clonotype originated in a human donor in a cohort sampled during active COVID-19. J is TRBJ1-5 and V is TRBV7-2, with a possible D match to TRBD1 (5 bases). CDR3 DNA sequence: TGTGCCAGCAGCTTGGCGGGACGCAATCAGCCCCAGCATTTT. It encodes CASSLAGRNQPQHF.